These 21 T cell receptor beta chains originate from one sample sequenced in a study of blood T cells in healthy people across ages. Together with a sample-barcoded 5' primer, a J-beta primer mix was included in a second PCR lasting roughly 6 to 12 cycles. One entry per CDR3 protein results from TCRdb running MiXCR on the 5' RACE reads. The data contain about 570,000 distinct CDR3 sequences, approximately 26% of them singletons. The sample was also linked to a second study, of T cells of mothers and their children.

Sequenced sample: blood. The receptor source for this set is a boy aged 2 to 10 in good health.

V and J are TRBV20-1 and TRBJ2-1; D may correspond to TRBD1 or TRBD2 (5 bases each). The CDR3 runs to 11 residues. Germline V lookup: CDR1 DFQATT, CDR2 SNEGSKA (reference sequence). V lost 3 bases, J lost 9 bases, and 9 bases lay in between. The CDR3 sequence is CSASWGTEQFF. For the CDR3, the DNA is TGCAGTGCTAGTTGGGGGACTGAGCAGTTCTTC.

This clonotype appeared a few times. This chain links TRBV7-6 with TRBJ1-1; D is uncertain. There are 15 residues in the CDR3. The germline V and J ends were trimmed by 0 bases and 1 base, with 9 bases remaining between them. Germline CDR1 is SGHVS and CDR2 is FNYEAQ. The CDR3 reads CASSLALRGNTEAFF. DNA of the CDR3: TGTGCCAGCAGCTTAGCGCTACGGGGGAACACTGAAGCTTTCTTT.

The chain employs TRBV6-5 and TRBJ2-2; 9 bases are a match to TRBD2. In germline, CDR1 is MNHEY, CDR2 SVGAGI. The CDR3 is made up of 17 amino acids. The V gene end was trimmed by 0 bases and the J gene end by 0 bases; junction bases not matched to a gene: 2. The CDR3 nucleotides are TGTGCCAGCAGTTACTCAGGACTAGCGACGAACACCGGGGAGCTGTTTTTT. Encoded protein: CASSYSGLATNTGELFF.

This chain connects TRBV19 to TRBJ1-5; D might be TRBD1 (5 bases). Trimming shortened V by 2 bases and J by 7 bases, and 12 bases separated the two germline ends. The length of the CDR3 is 14 residues. CDR1 is LNHDA and CDR2 is SQIVND in the germline V gene (reference sequence). The CDR3 protein is CASSISTAAQPQHF. Here the CDR3 DNA reads TGTGCCAGTAGTATATCGACAGCCGCCCAGCCCCAGCATTTT.

A few counts support this clonotype. The V call is TRBV12-3 or TRBV12-4, the J call TRBJ1-1, with D tentatively TRBD1 (6 bases). The CDR3 loop spans 12 amino acids. Trimming pared 7 bases from V and 5 bases from J, leaving 11 bases between. CDR3 nucleotide sequence: TGTGCCAGCACCCAGGGGAAGACTGAAGCTTTCTTT. As protein: CASTQGKTEAFF.

The chain combines TRBV7-2 with TRBJ2-4, with 9 bases aligning to TRBD1. CDR1 is SGHTA, CDR2 FQGNSA, per germline. V was pared by 6 bases and J by 7 bases, with 10 bases of the junction left unmatched. The CDR3 spans 15 residues. The CDR3 reads CASRQRQGVGNIQYF. CDR3 in DNA: TGTGCCAGCAGGCAAAGACAGGGGGTGGGGAACATTCAGTACTTC.

The CDR3, as DNA: TGTGCCAGCTCCTCGGGACAGGGGTCGGACACCGGGGAGCTGTTTTTT. It encodes CASSSGQGSDTGELFF. The chain combines TRBV6-4 with TRBJ2-2, with 10 bases that match TRBD1. The CDR3 loop spans 16 amino acids. Germline values: CDR1 MRHNA, CDR2 SNTAGT. The ends lost 8 bases at V and 3 bases at J; junction bases unmatched: 9.

The rearrangement joins TRBV20-1 to TRBJ2-3, with TRBD2 matching 7 bases. The J segment lost 1 base and the V segment lost 2 bases, leaving 6 bases of the junction unmatched. The CDR3 is 15 amino acids. In germline, CDR1 is DFQATT, CDR2 SNEGSKA (reference sequence). The CDR3 DNA follows: TGCAGTGCTAGATTCCCGGGAGGACGCACAGATACGCAGTATTTT. Translation: CSARFPGGRTDTQYF.

The rearrangement links TRBV7-9 to TRBJ1-2, with D perhaps matching TRBD1 (5 bases). Germline values: CDR1 SEHNR, CDR2 FQNEAQ (reference sequence). The CDR3 is 14 amino acids. V was trimmed by 7 bases and J by 2 bases, leaving 14 bases between them. The CDR3 DNA reads TGTGCCAGCATCGGGGGAAGTTGGAACTATGGCTACACCTTC. Its translation is CASIGGSWNYGYTF.

The V call is TRBV24-1, the J call TRBJ1-2, with D possibly being TRBD1 (5 bases). This CDR3 has 12 residues. V lost 1 base and J lost 9, with 8 bases in between. Germline CDR1 KGHDR, CDR2 SFDVKD. The CDR3 loop reads CATSDFWGSYTF. The CDR3 DNA sequence: TGTGCCACCAGTGATTTTTGGGGCAGCTACACCTTC.

This clonotype has just one count. V gene TRBV29-1 combines with J gene TRBJ1-1; perhaps TRBD1 as D (5 bases). V gave up 4 bases and J gave up 1 base, with 10 bases separating them. The CDR3 is 13 amino acids. Germline V gene lookup returns CDR1 SQVTM and CDR2 ANQGSEA. DNA of the CDR3: TGCAGCGTTGCCGGGGGGTCGAACACTGAAGCTTTCTTT. Protein: CSVAGGSNTEAFF.

This clonotype has only a few counts. The chain has TRBV6-6 and TRBJ2-2; D unclear. This CDR3 has 14 amino acids. Trimming removed 10 bases from V and 1 base from J, with 13 bases in between. Looked up from germline, CDR1 is MNHNY and CDR2 is SVGAGI (reference sequence). DNA of the CDR3: TGTGCCACCCCGTCTCAAGGGAACACCGGGGAGCTGTTTTTT. It specifies CATPSQGNTGELFF.

This clonotype turned up a few times. The chain links TRBV11-2 to TRBJ2-1, with 14 bases that match TRBD2. With 6 bases clipped from V and 9 bases from J, the junction kept 7 bases outside the gene matches. This CDR3 region has 15 residues. Per germline, CDR1 SGHAT and CDR2 FQNNGV. CDR3 amino acids: CASRPTSGRAGEQFF. DNA for the CDR3: TGTGCCAGCAGGCCGACTAGCGGGAGGGCCGGTGAGCAGTTCTTC.

The J gene is TRBJ1-1, the V gene TRBV7-2, with TRBD1 as a possible D gene (6 bases). The germline V gene has CDR1 SGHTA and CDR2 FQGNSA. V was shortened by 6 bases and J by 2 bases, with 16 bases between the two germline ends. This CDR3 is built from 15 residues. The DNA of the CDR3 is TGTGCCAGCAGAACAGGGTGGGAGAGTAACACTGAAGCTTTCTTT. Protein: CASRTGWESNTEAFF.

The rearrangement joins TRBV20-1 to TRBJ2-1; 10 bases are shared with TRBD2. After removal of 3 bases from V and 6 bases from J, the junction contained 5 bases not matched to a gene. Germline CDR1 and CDR2: DFQATT and SNEGSKA (reference sequence). The CDR3 is made up of 14 amino acids. The chain's CDR3 is CSASSGGWSNEQFF. The DNA for the CDR3 is TGCAGTGCTAGTAGCGGGGGGTGGTCCAATGAGCAGTTCTTC.

CDR3 in amino acids: CASSQGTGIVTDTQYF. Here the CDR3 DNA reads TGTGCCAGCAGCCAAGGGACCGGGATCGTCACAGATACGCAGTATTTT. This sequence joins TRBV3-1 and TRBJ2-3, with D perhaps matching TRBD2 (5 bases). V was cut by 1 base and J by 2 bases, with 13 bases left in between. The germline gives CDR1 LGHDT, CDR2 YNNKEL (reference sequence). This CDR3 contains 16 residues.

The rearrangement joins TRBV27 to TRBJ1-6, with a possible D match to TRBD1 (5 bases). The CDR3 spans 15 residues. Per germline, CDR1 MNHEY and CDR2 SMNVEV (reference sequence). With 2 bases removed from V and 9 bases from J, the gap between germline ends came to 14 bases. Written as DNA, the CDR3 is TGTGCCAGCAGTTTAGTAAACAGGTTCGGTTCACCCCTCCACTTT. This sequence encodes CASSLVNRFGSPLHF.

The gene calls are TRBV11-3 and TRBJ2-5; no reliable D call. The CDR3 runs to 12 residues. V lost 0 bases, J lost 6 bases, and 5 bases lay in between. The germline gives CDR1 SGHNT, CDR2 YENEEA. The CDR3 sequence is CASSLDDKTQYF. As DNA, the CDR3 is TGTGCCAGCAGCTTAGACGACAAGACCCAGTACTTC.

The chain carries TRBV7-2 and TRBJ2-5, with 12 bases fitting TRBD2. The CDR3 runs 15 residues. Trimming removed 5 bases from V and 4 bases from J; junction bases left unmatched: 5. CDR1 and CDR2 (germline): SGHTA, FQGNSA. CDR3 DNA: TGTGCCAGCAGCCGGACTAGCGGGATGCTAGAGACCCAGTACTTC. The encoded protein is CASSRTSGMLETQYF. Full variable domain (rest looked up from reference TRBV7-2 and TRBJ2-5): GAGVSQSPSNKVTEKGKDVELRCDPISGHTALYWYRQSLGQGLEFLIYFQGNSAPDKSGLPSDRFSAERTGGSVSTLTIQRTQQEDSAVYLCASSRTSGMLETQYFGPGTRLLVL.

The table lists this clonotype with a few counts. The chain employs TRBV15 and TRBJ2-5, with 10 nucleotides matching TRBD1. The J call is doubtful: the DNA matches TRBJ2-7 better. The CDR3 runs 14 residues. Germline V gene sequence: CDR1 LNHNV, CDR2 YYDKDF (reference sequence). CDR3 in amino acids: CATSSRDRGYEQYF. The CDR3 DNA reads as TGTGCCACCAGCAGCCGGGACAGGGGCTACGAGCAGTACTTC.

The chain links TRBV20-1 to TRBJ2-3; a weak D match, TRBD1 (7 bases). Germline V gene data show CDR1 as DFQATT and CDR2 as SNEGSKA (reference sequence). Trimming stripped 5 bases from V and 3 bases from J, with 18 bases between. This CDR3 spans 15 amino acids. For the CDR3, the DNA is TGCAGTGCTCCTGGAGGGAGCAGGGGGACAGATACGCAGTATTTT. Translating gives CSAPGGSRGTDTQYF.